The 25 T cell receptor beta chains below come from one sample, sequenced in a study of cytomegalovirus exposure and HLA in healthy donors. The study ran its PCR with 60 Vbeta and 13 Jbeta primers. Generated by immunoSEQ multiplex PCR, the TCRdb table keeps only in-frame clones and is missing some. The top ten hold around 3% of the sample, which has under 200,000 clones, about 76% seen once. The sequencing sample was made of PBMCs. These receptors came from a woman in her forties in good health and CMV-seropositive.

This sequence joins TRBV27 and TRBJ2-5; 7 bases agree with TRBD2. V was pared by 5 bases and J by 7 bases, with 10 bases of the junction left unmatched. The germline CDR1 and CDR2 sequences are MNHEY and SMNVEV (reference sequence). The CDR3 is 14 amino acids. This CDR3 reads CASSLRGWGGTQYF. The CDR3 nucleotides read TGTGCCAGCAGTCTAAGGGGCTGGGGGGGGACCCAGTACTTC.

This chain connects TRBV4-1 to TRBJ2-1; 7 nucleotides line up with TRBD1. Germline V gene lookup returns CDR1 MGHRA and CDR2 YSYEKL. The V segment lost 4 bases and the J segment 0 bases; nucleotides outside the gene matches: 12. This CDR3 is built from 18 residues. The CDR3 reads CASSPAGNRDSSYNEQFF. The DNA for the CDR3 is TGCGCCAGCAGCCCAGCTGGAAACCGGGACAGCTCCTACAATGAGCAGTTCTTC.

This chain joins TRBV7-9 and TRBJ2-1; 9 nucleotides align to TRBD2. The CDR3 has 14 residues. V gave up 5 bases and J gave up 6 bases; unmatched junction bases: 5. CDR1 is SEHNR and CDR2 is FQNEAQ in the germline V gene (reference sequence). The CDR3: CASSPSGVLNEQFF. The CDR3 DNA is TGTGCCAGCAGCCCTAGCGGGGTCCTCAATGAGCAGTTCTTC.

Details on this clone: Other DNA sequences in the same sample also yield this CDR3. In DNA form, the CDR3 reads TGTGCCAGCAGCGTAGGTAGCGGGGGAGGAATAGAGACCCAGTACTTC. This gives the protein CASSVGSGGGIETQYF. This chain links TRBV9 with TRBJ2-5; 9 positions match TRBD2. Germline V lookup: CDR1 SGDLS, CDR2 YYNGEE. The length of the CDR3 is 16 residues. With V trimmed by 0 bases and J by 4 bases, 7 bases remained unmatched. The full variable domain, its missing parts supplied by reference TRBV9 and TRBJ2-5, is DSGVTQTPKHLITATGQRVTLRCSPRSGDLSVYWYQQSLDQGLQFLIQYYNGEERAKGNILERFSAQQFPDLHSELNLSSLELGDSALYFCASSVGSGGGIETQYFGPGTRLLVL.

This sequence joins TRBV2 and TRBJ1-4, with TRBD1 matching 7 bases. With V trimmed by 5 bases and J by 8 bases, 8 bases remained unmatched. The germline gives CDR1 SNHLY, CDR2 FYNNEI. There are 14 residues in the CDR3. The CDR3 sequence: CASSLQGGREKLFF. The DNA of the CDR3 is TGTGCCAGCAGTTTGCAGGGGGGAAGAGAAAAACTGTTTTTT.

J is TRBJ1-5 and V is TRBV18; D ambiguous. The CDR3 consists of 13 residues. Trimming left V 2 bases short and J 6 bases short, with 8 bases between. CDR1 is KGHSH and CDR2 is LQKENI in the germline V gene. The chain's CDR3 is CASSPAGFQPQHF. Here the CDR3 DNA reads TGTGCCAGCTCACCAGCCGGTTTTCAGCCCCAGCATTTT.

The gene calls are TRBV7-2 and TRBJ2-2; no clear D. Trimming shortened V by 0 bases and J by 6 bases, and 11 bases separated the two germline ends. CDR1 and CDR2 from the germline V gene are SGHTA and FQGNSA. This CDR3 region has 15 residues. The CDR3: CASSLAGSTSGELFF. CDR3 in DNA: TGTGCCAGCAGCTTAGCCGGGTCGACCTCCGGGGAGCTGTTTTTT.

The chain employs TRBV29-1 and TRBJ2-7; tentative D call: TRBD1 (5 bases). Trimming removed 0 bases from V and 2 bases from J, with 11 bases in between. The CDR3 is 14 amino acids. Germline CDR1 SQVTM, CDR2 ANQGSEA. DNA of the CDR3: TGCAGCGTTGAAGACAGGACAAAGCCCTACGAGCAGTACTTC. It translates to CSVEDRTKPYEQYF.

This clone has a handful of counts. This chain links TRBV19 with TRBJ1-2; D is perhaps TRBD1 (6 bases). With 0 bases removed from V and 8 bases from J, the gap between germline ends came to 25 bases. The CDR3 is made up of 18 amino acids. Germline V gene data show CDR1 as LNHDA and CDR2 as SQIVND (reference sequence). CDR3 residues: CASSIDRRTALLSRGYTF. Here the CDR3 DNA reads TGTGCCAGTAGTATAGATCGTAGGACAGCTTTACTCTCAAGAGGCTACACCTTC. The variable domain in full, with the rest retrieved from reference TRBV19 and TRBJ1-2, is DGGITQSPKYLFRKEGQNVTLSCEQNLNHDAMYWYRQDPGQGLRLIYYSQIVNDFQKGDIAEGYSVSREKKESFPLTVTSAQKNPTAFYLCASSIDRRTALLSRGYTFGSGTRLTVV.

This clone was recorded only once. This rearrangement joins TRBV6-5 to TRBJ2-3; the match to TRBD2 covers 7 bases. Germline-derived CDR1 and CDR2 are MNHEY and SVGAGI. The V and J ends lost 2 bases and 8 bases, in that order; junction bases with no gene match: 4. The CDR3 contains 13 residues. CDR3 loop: CASSYAGEGTQYF. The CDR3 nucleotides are TGTGCCAGCAGTTACGCGGGGGAGGGTACGCAGTATTTT.

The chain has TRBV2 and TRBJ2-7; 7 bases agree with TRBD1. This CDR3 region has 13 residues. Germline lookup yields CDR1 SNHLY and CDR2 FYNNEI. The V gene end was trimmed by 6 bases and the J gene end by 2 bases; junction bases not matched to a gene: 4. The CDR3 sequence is CASRSGTAYEQYF. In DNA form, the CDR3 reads TGTGCCAGCAGGTCTGGGACAGCCTACGAGCAGTACTTC.

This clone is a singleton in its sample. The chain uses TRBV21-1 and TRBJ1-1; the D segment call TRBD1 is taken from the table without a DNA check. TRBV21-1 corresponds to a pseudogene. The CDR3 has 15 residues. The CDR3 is CASSKIATANTEAFF. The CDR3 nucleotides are TGTGCCAGCAGCAAAATCGCGACAGCTAACACTGAAGCTTTCTTT.

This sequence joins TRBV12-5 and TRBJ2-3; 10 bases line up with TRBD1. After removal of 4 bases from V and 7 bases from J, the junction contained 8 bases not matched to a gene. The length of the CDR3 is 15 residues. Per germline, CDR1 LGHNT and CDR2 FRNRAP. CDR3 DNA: TGTGCTAGTGGTTCCCTCTCGGACAGGGGGAATACGCAGTATTTT. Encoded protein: CASGSLSDRGNTQYF. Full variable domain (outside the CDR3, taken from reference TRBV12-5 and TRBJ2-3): DARVTQTPRHKVTEMGQEVTMRCQPILGHNTVFWYRQTMMQGLELLAYFRNRAPLDDSGMPKDRFSAEMPDATLATLKIQPSEPRDSAVYFCASGSLSDRGNTQYFGPGTRLTVL.

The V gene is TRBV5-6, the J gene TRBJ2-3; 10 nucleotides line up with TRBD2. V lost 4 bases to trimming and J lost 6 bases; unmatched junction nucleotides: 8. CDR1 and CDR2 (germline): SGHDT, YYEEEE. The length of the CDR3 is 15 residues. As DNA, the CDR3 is TGTGCCAGCAGCGCGCTCCTAGCGGGAGTGGATACGCAGTATTTT. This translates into CASSALLAGVDTQYF.

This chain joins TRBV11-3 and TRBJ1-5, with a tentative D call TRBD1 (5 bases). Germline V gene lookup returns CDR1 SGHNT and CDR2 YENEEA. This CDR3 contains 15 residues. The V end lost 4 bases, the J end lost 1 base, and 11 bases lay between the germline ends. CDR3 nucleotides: TGTGCCAGCAGCTCTGACCAGGGAAGCAATCAGCCCCAGCATTTT. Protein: CASSSDQGSNQPQHF.

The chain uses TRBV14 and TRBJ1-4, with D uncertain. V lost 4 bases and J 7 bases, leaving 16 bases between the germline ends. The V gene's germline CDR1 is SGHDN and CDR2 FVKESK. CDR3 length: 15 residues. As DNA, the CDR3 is TGTGCCAGCAGCCCACGACGATCCGGGAGTGAAAAACTGTTTTTT. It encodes CASSPRRSGSEKLFF.

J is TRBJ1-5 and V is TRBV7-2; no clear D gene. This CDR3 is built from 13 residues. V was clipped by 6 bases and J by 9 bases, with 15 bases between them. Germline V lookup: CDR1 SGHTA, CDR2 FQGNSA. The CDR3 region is CASSSNPGPPQHF. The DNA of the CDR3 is TGTGCCAGCAGTTCAAACCCAGGTCCGCCCCAGCATTTT. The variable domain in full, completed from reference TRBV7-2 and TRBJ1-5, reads GAGVSQSPSNKVTEKGKDVELRCDPISGHTALYWYRQSLGQGLEFLIYFQGNSAPDKSGLPSDRFSAERTGGSVSTLTIQRTQQEDSAVYLCASSSNPGPPQHFGDGTRLSIL.

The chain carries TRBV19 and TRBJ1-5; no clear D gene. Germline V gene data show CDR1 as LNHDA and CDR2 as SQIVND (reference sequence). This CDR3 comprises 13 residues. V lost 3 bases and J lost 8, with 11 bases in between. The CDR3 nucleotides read TGTGCCAGTAGTATTGACACCGATAAGCCCCAGCATTTT. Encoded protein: CASSIDTDKPQHF.

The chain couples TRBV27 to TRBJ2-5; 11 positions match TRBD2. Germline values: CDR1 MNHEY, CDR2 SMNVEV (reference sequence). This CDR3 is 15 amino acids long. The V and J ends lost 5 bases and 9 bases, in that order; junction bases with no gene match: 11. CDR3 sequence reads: CASSTTTSGDQAQYF. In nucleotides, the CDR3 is TGTGCCAGCAGTACCACGACTAGCGGGGACCAGGCCCAGTACTTC.

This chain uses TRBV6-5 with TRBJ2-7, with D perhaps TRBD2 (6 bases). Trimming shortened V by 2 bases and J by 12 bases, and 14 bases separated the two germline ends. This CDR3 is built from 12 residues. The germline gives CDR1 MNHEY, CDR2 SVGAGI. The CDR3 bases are TGTGCCAGCAGTTACGATCAGAGGGACTCGTACTTC. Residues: CASSYDQRDSYF.

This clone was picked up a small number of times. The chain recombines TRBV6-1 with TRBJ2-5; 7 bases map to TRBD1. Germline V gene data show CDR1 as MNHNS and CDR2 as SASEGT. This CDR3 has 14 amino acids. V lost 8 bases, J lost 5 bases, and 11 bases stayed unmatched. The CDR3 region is CASGPTGEFETQYF. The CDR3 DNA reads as TGTGCCAGCGGGCCTACAGGGGAATTCGAGACCCAGTACTTC.

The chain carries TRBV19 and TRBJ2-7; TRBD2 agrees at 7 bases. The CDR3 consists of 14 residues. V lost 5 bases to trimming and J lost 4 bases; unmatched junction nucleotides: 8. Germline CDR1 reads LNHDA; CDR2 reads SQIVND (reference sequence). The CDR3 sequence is CASSLSSGGYEQYF. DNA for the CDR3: TGTGCCAGTAGTCTCTCGTCCGGGGGGTACGAGCAGTACTTC.

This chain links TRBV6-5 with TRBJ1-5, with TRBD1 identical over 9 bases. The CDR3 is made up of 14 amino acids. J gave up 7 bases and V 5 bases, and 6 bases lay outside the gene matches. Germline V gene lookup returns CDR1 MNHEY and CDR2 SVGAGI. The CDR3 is CASSKDRGKQPQHF. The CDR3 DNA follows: TGTGCCAGCAGTAAGGACAGGGGAAAACAGCCCCAGCATTTT.

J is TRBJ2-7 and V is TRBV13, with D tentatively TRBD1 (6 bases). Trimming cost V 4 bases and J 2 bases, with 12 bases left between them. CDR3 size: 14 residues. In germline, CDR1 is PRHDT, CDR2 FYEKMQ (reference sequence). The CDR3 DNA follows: TGTGCCAGCAGCTCCGGACAGCCCCCCTACGAGCAGTACTTC. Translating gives CASSSGQPPYEQYF.

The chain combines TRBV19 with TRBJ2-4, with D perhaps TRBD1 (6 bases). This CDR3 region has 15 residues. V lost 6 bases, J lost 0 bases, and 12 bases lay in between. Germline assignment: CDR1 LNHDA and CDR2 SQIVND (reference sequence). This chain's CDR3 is CASSPDRLAKNIQYF. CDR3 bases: TGTGCCAGTAGCCCGGACAGACTAGCCAAAAACATTCAGTACTTC.